A selection of T cell receptor beta chains follows, all from one sample in a study of T cell repertoires in cytomegalovirus infection. These receptors have no identified antigens. MiXCR, applied by TCRdb to the reads, yields one record per CDR3 protein. Altogether about 920,000 distinct CDR3 sequences are present, roughly 31% being singletons, with the ten largest covering around 15%. The source material was cultured CD8+ T cells from PBMCs, sampled from culture after CMV antigen stimulation. The receptors come from a human donor in good health (CMV status not recorded). Some clones in this sample may be carry-over from other donors' samples. Each CDR3 is given with its conserved first and last residue. The D gene is left open where the match is weak. Clone size is not always given. Where it is, it says once, few, many or a class for expanded clones.

j_call v_call clone_size cdr3_length d_call cdr3_nt cdr3_aa
TRBJ2-1 TRBV27 few 16 - TGTGCCAGCAGTCTGGGGGGAATGCGCACCTACAATGAGCAGTTCTTC CASSLGGMRTYNEQFF
TRBJ2-1 TRBV14 - 16 TRBD1 TGTGCCAGCAGCCAAGTAACAGAGAACAGGGGCCCTGAGCAGTTCTTC CASSQVTENRGPEQFF
TRBJ1-1 TRBV2 once 14 - TGTGCCAGCAGTACGGGACTCTCGAACACTGAAGCTTTCTTT CASSTGLSNTEAFF
TRBJ1-2 TRBV20-1 - 15 - TGCAGTGCTAGACGTACAACTGAAAGGGGAGATGGCTACACCTTC CSARRTTERGDGYTF
TRBJ2-2 TRBV4-1 few 18 - TGCGCCAGCAGCCCCAGGGGGGGGGGCGGTCTTTTCACCGGGGAGCTGTTTTTT CASSPRGGGGLFTGELFF
TRBJ2-3 TRBV7-9 many 16 TRBD2 TGTGCCAGCAGCTCCCCCGGTAGCGGGGTCAGGGATACGCAGTATTTT CASSSPGSGVRDTQYF
TRBJ2-2 TRBV7-9 few 17 TRBD1 TGTGCCAGCAGCCTACCGGGACAGGATTCGAACACCGGGGAGCTGTTTTTT CASSLPGQDSNTGELFF
TRBJ2-7 TRBV7-6 - 15 TRBD1 TGTGCCAGCAGCCCTGGGACAGGGGGTTCGGGTGAGCAGTACTTC CASSPGTGGSGEQYF
TRBJ1-2 TRBV15 - 15 - TGTGCCACCAGCAGAGATCCGGAGGAGCTCTATGGCTACACCTTC CATSRDPEELYGYTF
TRBJ1-1 TRBV7-9 - 16 TRBD1 TGTGCCAGCAGCTTTTCTCCGGGACAGGGTGTTATGGAAGCTTTCTTT CASSFSPGQGVMEAFF
TRBJ1-1 TRBV29-1 - 12 - TGCAGCGTTGTGGGGGCCGGGGGGGTAGCTTTCTTT CSVVGAGGVAFF
TRBJ1-1 TRBV4-1 few 16 TRBD1 TGCGCCAGCAGCCAACACAGGACAGGGGCAGGGACTGAAGCTTTCTTT CASSQHRTGAGTEAFF
TRBJ2-2 TRBV2 - 15 - TGTGCCAGCAGTGGGCTCTCGAGCAGGTCCGGGGAGCTGTTTTTT CASSGLSSRSGELFF
TRBJ1-2 TRBV9 - 13 - TGTGCCAGCAGCGTAGGCAGCTCCTATGGCTACACCTTC CASSVGSSYGYTF
TRBJ1-5 TRBV6-2/TRBV6-3 once 12 - TGTGCCAGCAGTCCCCGACAGGTGCCCCAGCATTTT CASSPRQVPQHF
TRBJ2-7 TRBV5-6 - 13 - TGTGCCAGCAGCGCAGGGACATTCTTTCCGCAGTACTTC CASSAGTFFPQYF
TRBJ2-3 TRBV12-3/TRBV12-4 many 14 - TGTGCCAGCAGTTTCGGACCTAGCACAGATACGCAGTATTTT CASSFGPSTDTQYF
TRBJ2-2 TRBV12-5 few 12 - TGTGCTAGTGGTACAGGTTCCGGGGAGCTGTTTTTT CASGTGSGELFF
TRBJ2-5 TRBV9 - 16 TRBD2 TGTGCCAGCAGCACCCGGACTAGCGGGGTTAAAGAGACCCAGTACTTC CASSTRTSGVKETQYF
TRBJ1-5 TRBV7-2 many 15 TRBD1 TGTGCCAGCAGCGTTGACAGGGTTAGCAATCAGCCCCAGCATTTT CASSVDRVSNQPQHF
TRBJ2-1 TRBV7-6 - 14 - TGTGCCAGCAGCTTAGGTCCCCCGCCAAATGAGCAGTTCTTC CASSLGPPPNEQFF
TRBJ2-2 TRBV20-1 few 14 TRBD1 TGCAGTGCCCGCGACAGGGGGCGGACCGGGGAGCTGTTTTTT CSARDRGRTGELFF
TRBJ2-7 TRBV5-4 many 14 - TGTGCCAGCAGCTTCTACACGGGGTCCTACGAGCAGTACTTC CASSFYTGSYEQYF
TRBJ2-1 TRBV27 many 15 TRBD1 TGTGCCAGCAGTTTATCCCAGGGGGCCTACAATGAGCAGTTCTTC CASSLSQGAYNEQFF
TRBJ2-7 TRBV7-9 - 12 - TGTGCCAGCAGCCCCTCCGACTACGAGCAGTACTTC CASSPSDYEQYF
TRBJ2-2 TRBV7-9 few 15 - TGTGCCAGCAGCTTAGAACAGATCAACACCGGGGAGCTGTTTTTT CASSLEQINTGELFF
TRBJ1-1 TRBV7-8 many 18 TRBD1 TGTGCCAGCAGCCTTCCCCGACAGGGTGGAGGGGTTAACACTGAAGCTTTCTTT CASSLPRQGGGVNTEAFF
TRBJ2-2 TRBV7-2 many 17 TRBD2 TGTGCCAGCAGCTCGCGGGACTACCCCCCCCGGGGCGGGGAGCTGTTTTTT CASSSRDYPPRGGELFF
TRBJ2-3 TRBV7-2 - 15 TRBD2 TGTGCCAGCAGCGCATGGGACTATACCATAGATACGCAATATTTT CASSAWDYTIDTQYF
TRBJ2-5 TRBV7-9 few 15 TRBD2 TGTGCCAGCAGCTCTGGTGGACCGAGCGGGAAGACCCAGTACTTC CASSSGGPSGKTQYF
TRBJ1-2 TRBV6-5 - 24 - TGTGCCAGCAGTTATGGAGTGCACCCCCAGACTATCTCAGGGGCCCGGCAAACGGGCTATGGCTACACCTTC CASSYGVHPQTISGARQTGYGYTF
TRBJ1-1 TRBV7-6 - 11 - TGTGCCCCAGGCTGGAACACTGAAGCTTTCTTT CAPGWNTEAFF
TRBJ2-3 TRBV7-6 many 16 - TGTGCCAGCAGCTTAGCGGGGGGGGCTGGCACAGATACGCAGTATTTT CASSLAGGAGTDTQYF
TRBJ2-7 TRBV5-4 - 13 - TGTGCCAGCAGCTACCACATGGACTACGAGCAGTACTTC CASSYHMDYEQYF
TRBJ1-3 TRBV27 few 17 - TGTGCCAGCAGCCCCACGGCCCAGCACCTCTCTGGAAACACCATATATTTT CASSPTAQHLSGNTIYF
TRBJ2-1 TRBV6-2/TRBV6-3 few 16 - TGTGCCAGCAGACCTCGCTACCGAGAAGCTTACAATGAGCAGTTCTTC CASRPRYREAYNEQFF
TRBJ1-6 TRBV12-3/TRBV12-4 many 16 - TGTGCCAGCAGTTTCGGGCAGATGACTTATAATTCACCCCTCCACTTT CASSFGQMTYNSPLHF